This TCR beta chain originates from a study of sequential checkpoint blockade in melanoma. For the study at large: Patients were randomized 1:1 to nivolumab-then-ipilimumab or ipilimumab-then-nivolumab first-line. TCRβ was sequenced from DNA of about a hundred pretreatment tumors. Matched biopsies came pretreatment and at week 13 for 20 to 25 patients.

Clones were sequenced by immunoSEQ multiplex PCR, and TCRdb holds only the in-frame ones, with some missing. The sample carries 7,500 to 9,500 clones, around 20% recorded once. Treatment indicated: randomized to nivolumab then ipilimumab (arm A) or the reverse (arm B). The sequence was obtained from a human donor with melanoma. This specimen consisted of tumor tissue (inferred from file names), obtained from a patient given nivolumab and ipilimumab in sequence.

CDR3 region: CSVEDGRGTQETQYF. The CDR3 DNA follows: TGCAGCGTTGAAGACGGTAGGGGGACGCAAGAGACCCAGTACTTC. The chain couples TRBV29-1 to TRBJ2-5; the D gene is possibly TRBD1 (6 bases). The CDR3 extends over 15 amino acids. CDR1 and CDR2 (germline): SQVTM, ANQGSEA. V was trimmed by 0 bases and J by 2 bases, leaving 13 bases between them.